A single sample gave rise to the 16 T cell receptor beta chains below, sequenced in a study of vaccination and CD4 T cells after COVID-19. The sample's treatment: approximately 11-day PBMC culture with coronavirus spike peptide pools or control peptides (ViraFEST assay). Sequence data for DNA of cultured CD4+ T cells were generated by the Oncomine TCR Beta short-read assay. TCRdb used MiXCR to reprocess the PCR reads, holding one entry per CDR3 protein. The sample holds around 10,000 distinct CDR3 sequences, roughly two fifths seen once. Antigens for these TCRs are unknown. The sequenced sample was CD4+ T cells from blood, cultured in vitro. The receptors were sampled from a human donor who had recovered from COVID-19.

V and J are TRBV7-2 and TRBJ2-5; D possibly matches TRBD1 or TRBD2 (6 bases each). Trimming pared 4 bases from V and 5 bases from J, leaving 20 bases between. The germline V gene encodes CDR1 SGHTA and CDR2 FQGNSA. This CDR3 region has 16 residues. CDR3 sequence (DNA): TGTGCCAGCAGCTCTTACCGGGACACCCGGGAGGAGACCCAGTACTTC. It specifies CASSSYRDTREETQYF.

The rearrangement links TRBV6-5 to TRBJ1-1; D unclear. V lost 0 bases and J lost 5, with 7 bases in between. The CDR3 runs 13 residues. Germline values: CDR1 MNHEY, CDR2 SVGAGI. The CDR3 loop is CASSYSSRTEAFF. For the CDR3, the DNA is TGTGCCAGCAGTTACTCGAGTAGGACTGAAGCTTTCTTT.

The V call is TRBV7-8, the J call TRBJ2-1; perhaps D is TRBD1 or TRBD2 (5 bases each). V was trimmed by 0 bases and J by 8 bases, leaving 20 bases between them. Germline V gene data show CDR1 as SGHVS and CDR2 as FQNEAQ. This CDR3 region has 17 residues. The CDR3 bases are TGTGCCAGCAGCTTAGCAGTGAAACTAGTGGGGCTCGATGAGCAGTTCTTC. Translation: CASSLAVKLVGLDEQFF.

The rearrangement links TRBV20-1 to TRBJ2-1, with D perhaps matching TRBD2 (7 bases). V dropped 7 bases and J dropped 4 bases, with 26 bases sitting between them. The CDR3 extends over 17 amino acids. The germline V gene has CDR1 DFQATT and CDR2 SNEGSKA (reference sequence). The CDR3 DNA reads TGCAGTGTTCTAGCGGACAGCCTAGGTTCAAGATACAATGAGCAGTTCTTC. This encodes CSVLADSLGSRYNEQFF.

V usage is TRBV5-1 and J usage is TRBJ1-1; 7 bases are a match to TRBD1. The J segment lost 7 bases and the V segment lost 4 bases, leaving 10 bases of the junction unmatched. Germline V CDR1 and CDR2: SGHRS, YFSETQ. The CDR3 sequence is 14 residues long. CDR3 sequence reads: CASSPSGTAGEAFF. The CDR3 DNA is TGCGCCAGCAGCCCTAGCGGGACAGCCGGTGAAGCTTTCTTT.

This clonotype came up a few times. The CDR3 DNA follows: TGCGCCAGCCCGGGACAGAAAAATAGCAATCAGCCCCAGCATTTT. Translation: CASPGQKNSNQPQHF. This sequence joins TRBV10-1 and TRBJ1-5, with 7 bases identical to TRBD1. The CDR3 loop spans 15 amino acids. Germline lookup yields CDR1 WNHNN and CDR2 SYGVQD (reference sequence). Trimming took 8 bases from V and 0 from J; bases not matched to a gene: 7.

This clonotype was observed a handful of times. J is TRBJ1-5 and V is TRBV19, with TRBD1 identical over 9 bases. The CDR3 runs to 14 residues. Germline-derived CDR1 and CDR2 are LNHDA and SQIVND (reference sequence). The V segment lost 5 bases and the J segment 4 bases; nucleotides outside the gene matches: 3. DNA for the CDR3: TGTGCCAGTAGTCCTGGACAGGGGAATCAGCCCCAGCATTTT. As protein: CASSPGQGNQPQHF.

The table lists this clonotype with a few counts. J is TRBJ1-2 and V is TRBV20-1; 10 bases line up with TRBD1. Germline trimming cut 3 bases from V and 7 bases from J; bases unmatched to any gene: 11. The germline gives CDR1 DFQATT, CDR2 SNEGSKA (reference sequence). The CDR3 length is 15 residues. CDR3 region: CSARRSRDRGVGYTF. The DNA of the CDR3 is TGCAGTGCTAGGAGGTCCCGGGACAGGGGCGTTGGCTACACCTTC.

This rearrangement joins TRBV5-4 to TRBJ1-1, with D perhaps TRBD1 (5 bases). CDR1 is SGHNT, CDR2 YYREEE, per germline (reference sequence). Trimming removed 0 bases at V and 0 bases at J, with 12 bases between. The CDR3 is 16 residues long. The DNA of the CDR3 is TGTGCCAGCAGCTTGGGGGTGGGGCCCCTGAACACTGAAGCTTTCTTT. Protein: CASSLGVGPLNTEAFF.

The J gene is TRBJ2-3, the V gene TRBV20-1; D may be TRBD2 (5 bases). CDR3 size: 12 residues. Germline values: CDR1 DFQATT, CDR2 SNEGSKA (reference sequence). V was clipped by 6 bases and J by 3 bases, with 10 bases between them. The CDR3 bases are TGCAGTGCCGCCGAGCGGACAGATACGCAGTATTTT. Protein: CSAAERTDTQYF.

The CDR3 DNA follows: TGCGCCAGCAGGGGGACACTCCGGAACACTGAAGCTTTCTTT. This translates into CASRGTLRNTEAFF. The V call is TRBV4-1, the J call TRBJ1-1, with D perhaps TRBD1 (6 bases). Trimming shortened V by 6 bases and J by 1 base, and 12 bases separated the two germline ends. The CDR3 spans 14 residues. CDR1 and CDR2 (germline): MGHRA, YSYEKL.

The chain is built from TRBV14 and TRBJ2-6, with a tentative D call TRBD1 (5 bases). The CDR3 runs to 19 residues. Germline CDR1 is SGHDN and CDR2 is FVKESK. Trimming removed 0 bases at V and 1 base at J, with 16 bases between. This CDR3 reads CASSQDLLGRGSGANVLTF. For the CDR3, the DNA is TGTGCCAGCAGCCAAGATCTGTTAGGAAGGGGTTCTGGGGCCAACGTCCTGACTTTC.

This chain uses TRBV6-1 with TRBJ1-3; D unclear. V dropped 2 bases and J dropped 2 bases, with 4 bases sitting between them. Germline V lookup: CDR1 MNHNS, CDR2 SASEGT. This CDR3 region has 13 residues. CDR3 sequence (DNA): TGTGCCAGCAGTGAAAGGGCTGGAAACACCATATATTTT. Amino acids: CASSERAGNTIYF.

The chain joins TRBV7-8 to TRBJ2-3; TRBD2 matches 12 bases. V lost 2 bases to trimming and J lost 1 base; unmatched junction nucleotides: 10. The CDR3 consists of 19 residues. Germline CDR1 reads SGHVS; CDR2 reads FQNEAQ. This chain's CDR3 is CASSLLPVRLAGGTDTQYF. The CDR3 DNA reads TGTGCCAGCAGCTTACTACCCGTAAGACTAGCGGGGGGCACAGATACGCAGTATTTT.

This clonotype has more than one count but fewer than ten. This CDR3 is CSAQTRPLSYEQYF. Written as DNA, the CDR3 is TGCAGTGCCCAGACTAGACCGCTCTCCTACGAGCAGTACTTC. V is TRBV20-1 and J is TRBJ2-7, with D perhaps matching TRBD2 (6 bases). The CDR3 has 14 residues. CDR1 is DFQATT and CDR2 is SNEGSKA in the germline V gene (reference sequence). V was clipped by 6 bases and J by 0 bases, with 15 bases between them.

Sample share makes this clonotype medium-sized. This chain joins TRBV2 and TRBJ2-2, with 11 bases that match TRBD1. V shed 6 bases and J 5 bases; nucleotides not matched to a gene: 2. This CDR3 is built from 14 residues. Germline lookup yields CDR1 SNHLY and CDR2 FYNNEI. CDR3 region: CASRRDRGTGELFF. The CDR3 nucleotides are TGTGCCAGCAGACGGGACAGGGGGACCGGGGAGCTGTTTTTT.